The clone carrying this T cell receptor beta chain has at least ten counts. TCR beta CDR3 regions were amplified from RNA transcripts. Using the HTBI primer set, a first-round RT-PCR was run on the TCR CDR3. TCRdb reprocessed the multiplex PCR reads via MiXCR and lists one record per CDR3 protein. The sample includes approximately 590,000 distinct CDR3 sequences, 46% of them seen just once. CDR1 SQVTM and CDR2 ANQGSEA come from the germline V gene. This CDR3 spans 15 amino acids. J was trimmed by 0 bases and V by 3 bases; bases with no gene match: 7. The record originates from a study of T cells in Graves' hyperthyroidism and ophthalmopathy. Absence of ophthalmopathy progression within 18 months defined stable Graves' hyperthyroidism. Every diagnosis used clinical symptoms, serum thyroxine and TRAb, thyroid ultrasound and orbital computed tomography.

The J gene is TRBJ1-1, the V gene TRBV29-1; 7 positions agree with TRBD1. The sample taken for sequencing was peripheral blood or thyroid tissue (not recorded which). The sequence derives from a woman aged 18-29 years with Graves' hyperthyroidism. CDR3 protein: CSVETRDRMNTEAFF. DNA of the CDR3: TGCAGCGTTGAGACAAGGGACAGAATGAACACTGAAGCTTTCTTT. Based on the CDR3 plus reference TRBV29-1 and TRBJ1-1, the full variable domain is SAVISQKPSRDICQRGTSLTIQCQVDSQVTMMFWYRQQPGQSLTLIATANQGSEATYESGFVIDKFPISRPNLTFSTLTVSNMSPEDSSIYLCSVETRDRMNTEAFFGQGTRLTVV.